This TCR beta chain derives from a study of early T cells in non-severe SARS-CoV-2 infection. The study's findings and limits: Sequences matched to VDJdb favored anti-spike CD8 responses, while private and CD4 specificities were missed.

For this clonotype: Its target is not known.

Germline CDR1 is SGHNT and CDR2 is YENEEA. The CDR3 has 14 amino acids. The V gene lost 5 bases and the J gene lost 5 bases, with 14 bases spanning the gap. Separate cDNA molecules each had unique molecular identifiers attached to them. TCRdb reanalysed the 5' RACE reads using MiXCR and keeps one entry per CDR3 protein. The table lists 100,000 to 150,000 distinct CDR3 sequences, 14% to 15% of them singletons. This chain links TRBV11-3 with TRBJ2-3; D call uncertain. The receptor comes from an adult who was a healthcare worker with PCR-confirmed SARS-CoV-2 infection or an uninfected control (not recorded which). Sequencing was carried out using whole blood. Written as DNA, the CDR3 is TGTGCCAGCAGCCAGGCAAGTGGCGTAGATACGCAGTATTTT. It yields the protein CASSQASGVDTQYF.